This T cell receptor (beta chain) was sequenced for a study of brain T cells in children with intractable seizures. V was clipped by 6 bases and J by 3 bases, with 10 bases between them. The V gene's germline CDR1 is SGHTA and CDR2 FQGNSA. The CDR3 consists of 13 residues. TCRdb's copy holds only in-frame clones and misses some; the assay was immunoSEQ multiplex PCR. Here the sample spans 88,000 or so clones, about 90% being singletons. The chain has TRBV7-2 and TRBJ2-3; possible D gene TRBD2, 6 bases. Sequencing was performed on peripheral blood, taken at surgery. The clonotype originates from a girl aged 2-9 years with Rasmussen encephalitis and intractable seizures. The CDR3 sequence: CASREGGTDTQYF. DNA for the CDR3: TGTGCCAGCAGGGAGGGTGGGACAGATACGCAGTATTTT.